This T cell receptor (beta chain) was documented in a study of CD8+CD57+ T cells in acquired aplastic anemia. At the level of the study: The mean DNA yield obtained from sorted CD4+ and CD8+ cells came to around 3 ug. Study findings and constraints: In CD8+ cells, Simpson's diversity showed no significant difference between patients and controls. In common between the patients and the controls were twenty-nine CD8+ CDR3 sequences.

V lost 8 bases and J lost 7, with 15 bases in between. This CDR3 is 14 amino acids long. This clonotype was counted at least ten times. The antigen remains unidentified. According to the study, genomic DNA was the template for TCR beta VDJ and CDR3 profiling. Using its own MiXCR run on the reads, TCRdb lists one record per CDR3 protein. The table includes roughly 190,000 distinct CDR3 sequences, 50% to 55% detected once. The receptor's source is a human donor in good health, serving as a control. Input material: sorted CD4+, CD8+, or CD8+CD57+ T cells (not recorded which) from PBMCs. The chain recombines TRBV12-3 or TRBV12-4 with TRBJ1-6; tentative D call: TRBD1 (6 bases). The chain's CDR3 is CASSGGRGNSPLHF. DNA for the CDR3: TGTGCCAGCTCCGGGGGGCGTGGGAATTCACCCCTCCACTTT.